Listed below are T cell receptor beta chains from one sample, sequenced in a study of beta chain features in type 1 diabetes. Assay: immunoSEQ multiplex PCR; the TCRdb copy retains only in-frame clones and omits some. This sample carries 250,000 to 300,000 clones, around an eighth of them seen once, and the ten largest clones take about 0.017%. Sequencing was carried out using naive CD4+ T cells from blood. The receptors stem from a young man with type 1 diabetes. Both conserved end residues are trimmed from each CDR3. Each record gives: V gene, clone size, CDR3 length, J gene, CDR3 protein. Size tells how often a clone was seen (once, few, many) or the class of an expanded clone, and some rows leave it out.

TRBV5-4	few	15	TRBJ2-5	ASSLGLARKGVETQY
TRBV11-2	few	12	TRBJ2-3	ASSSPQSTDTQY
TRBV9	few	13	TRBJ2-5	ASSVTGTVQETQY
TRBV5-1	few	15	TRBJ2-6	ASTQLIQVPGANVLT
TRBV30	-	12	-	AWSGLAGADEQY
TRBV5-1	few	12	TRBJ2-4	ASSFAQGENIQY
TRBV14	few	10	TRBJ1-2	ASSHSHRGYT
TRBV27	few	11	TRBJ1-1	ATSDRNTGGAF
TRBV2	few	11	TRBJ1-2	ASSESSYYGYT
TRBV5-1	once	12	TRBJ2-7	ASSLAESVYEQY
TRBV9	-	11	TRBJ1-2	ASSSGQPEGYT
TRBV28	-	13	TRBJ2-2	ASSLYGGATGELF
TRBV7-2	few	11	TRBJ1-5	ASSQIEGQPQH
TRBV28	-	8	TRBJ2-7	ASSFSEQY
TRBV2	few	9	TRBJ1-1	ASSHNTEAF
TRBV25-1	-	11	TRBJ2-7	ASTRAQFHEQY
TRBV18	-	11	TRBJ2-1	ASSLGTGREQF
TRBV7-9	few	13	TRBJ1-4	ASSPRQVGGEKLF
TRBV7-2	few	12	TRBJ1-5	ASSLAVSRGPQH
TRBV7-2	few	14	TRBJ2-1	ASSMWTSGLVNEQF
TRBV12-2	-	10	TRBJ2-1	ASRLASYEQF
TRBV28	-	12	TRBJ2-5	ASSSGQGQETQY
TRBV15	-	13	TRBJ2-3	ATSRLAGATDTQY
TRBV13	-	12	TRBJ2-4	ASSFSGSKNIQY
TRBV2	few	12	TRBJ1-5	ASSWGGLGQPQH
TRBV7-9	few	11	TRBJ2-7	ASSLEVRSEQY
TRBV7-9	-	11	TRBJ2-3	ASSPYYTDTQY
TRBV28	-	11	TRBJ1-1	ASNMPITREAF
TRBV2	-	11	TRBJ2-5	ASSLTGWGTQY
TRBV19	few	10	TRBJ1-2	ASRPGQAGYT
TRBV11-1	-	14	TRBJ1-1	ASSSGTGIMNTEAF
TRBV5-1	-	12	TRBJ1-1	ASSQGQVNAEAF
TRBV14	-	11	TRBJ2-5	ASSWGLGETQY
TRBV18	-	14	TRBJ2-7	ASSPLAGGTSYEQY
TRBV4-3	-	17	TRBJ1-1	ASSQDSEGTGVLNTEAF
TRBV20-1	-	8	TRBJ2-7	SAMAGKQY
TRBV28	-	13	TRBJ1-5	ASSFIWGGNQPQH
TRBV7-9	few	14	TRBJ2-3	ASSFGTGQSGDTQY
TRBV5-1	-	11	TRBJ1-5	ASSLGDSQPQH
TRBV28	-	8	TRBJ2-7	ASRNRDAY
TRBV29-1	few	9	TRBJ1-2	SVGPGDGYT
TRBV29-1	-	10	TRBJ2-7	SVWGGAYEQY
TRBV9	-	16	TRBJ2-2	ASSPHTAGTSGTGELF
TRBV18	few	11	TRBJ2-2	ASSYRDTGELF
TRBV28	few	11	TRBJ2-7	ASWPQVKGEQY
TRBV6-4	few	14	TRBJ2-1	ASSARSSGRGNEQF
TRBV7-2	few	11	TRBJ2-1	ASGQGSYNEQF
TRBV6-5	few	11	TRBJ2-5	ASRMGQGETQY
TRBV4-2	few	13	TRBJ2-7	ASSQRLAEGVEQY
TRBV2	few	12	TRBJ2-1	ASGEGAGNNEQF
TRBV28	few	15	TRBJ2-3	ASTSTSAGIVADTQY